This T cell receptor (beta chain) came from a study of blood T cells in healthy people across ages. Next came a second PCR, run for about 7 to 12 cycles, which used a sample-barcoded 5' primer along with a J-beta primer mix. TCRdb re-called the 5' RACE reads through MiXCR, storing one row per CDR3 protein. The sample lists about 1.6 million distinct CDR3 sequences; roughly a third were seen once. Germline V gene sequence: CDR1 MGHRA, CDR2 YSYEKL. This CDR3 contains 17 residues. The germline V and J ends were trimmed by 0 bases and 4 bases, with 16 bases remaining between them. The material sequenced was blood. The sequence came from a woman in her thirties in good health. The V and J genes are TRBV4-1 and TRBJ2-1; D possibly uses TRBD1 or TRBD2 (5 bases each). The CDR3, as DNA: TGCGCCAGCAGCCAAGACAGGGAGCGAAGCAGGTACAATGAGCAGTTCTTC. It yields the protein CASSQDRERSRYNEQFF.